This is a list of T cell receptor beta chains from one sample in a study of Ad26.COV2.S vaccination and SARS-CoV-2 variants. Only in-frame clones appear in the TCRdb table, and some are missing; sequencing was by immunoSEQ multiplex PCR. The repertoire has 440,000 or so clones, roughly nine tenths of them found once; the top ten carry 1.5% to 2%. The sample was peripheral blood, taken in a trial of Ad26.COV2.S vaccine versus placebo. Receptor source: a person between 18 and 59 years old who received the Ad26.COV2.S COVID-19 vaccine or a placebo. Each CDR3 is given with its conserved first and last residue. D genes are given only for firm matches. Some rows mark clone size as missing; the rest say once, few, many or name a class of expanded clone.

j_call d_call v_call clone_size cdr3_aa cdr3_nt
TRBJ2-4 TRBD2 TRBV7-9 . CASSPALGSGKQALDIQYF TGTGCCAGCAGCCCCGCCTTGGGTAGCGGGAAGCAGGCGCTAGACATTCAGTACTTC
TRBJ1-5 . TRBV19 . CASSIDWETGEYSNQPQHF TGTGCCAGTAGTATAGATTGGGAGACAGGAGAGTATAGCAATCAGCCCCAGCATTTT
TRBJ1-3 . TRBV6-1 . CASSEQGPERDTIYF TGTGCCAGCAGTGAACAGGGCCCCGAGAGAGACACCATATATTTT
TRBJ2-7 . TRBV12-3/TRBV12-4 . CASSPGPSYEQYF TGTGCCAGCAGTCCGGGCCCTTCCTACGAGCAGTACTTC
TRBJ1-4 . TRBV6-6 . CASSYSIGQYNEKLFF TGTGCCAGCAGTTACTCCATCGGACAGTATAATGAAAAACTGTTTTTT
TRBJ2-1 TRBD2 TRBV9 . CASSPRFGGAGSYNEQFF TGTGCCAGCAGCCCGAGGTTTGGGGGAGCGGGGTCCTACAATGAGCAGTTCTTC
TRBJ1-4 . TRBV7-2 . CASEIPGSGEKLFF TGTGCCAGCGAAATTCCGGGGAGTGGTGAAAAACTGTTTTTT
TRBJ1-5 . TRBV2 once CASSEARAGTQPQHF TGTGCCAGCAGTGAAGCACGGGCAGGGACTCAGCCCCAGCATTTT
TRBJ2-3 TRBD1 TRBV7-2 . CASSLALLGQHTDTQYF TGTGCCAGCAGCTTAGCTTTGTTGGGACAGCACACAGATACGCAGTATTTT
TRBJ1-2 . TRBV24-1 . CATRGRASGYTF TGTGCCACCAGGGGGAGAGCAAGCGGCTACACCTTC
TRBJ1-3 . TRBV28 . CASRDSLGMISGNTIYF TGTGCCAGCAGGGACAGCCTAGGGATGATCTCTGGAAACACCATATATTTT
TRBJ1-2 . TRBV6-5 . CASSYSSYGYTF TGTGCCAGCAGTTACTCGTCGTACGGCTACACCTTC
TRBJ2-5 . TRBV19 . CASSKDYPRGETQYF TGTGCCAGTAGTAAAGACTATCCAAGGGGAGAGACCCAGTACTTC
TRBJ2-2 . TRBV5-8 . CASSPIGGARTGELFF TGTGCCAGCAGCCCAATCGGAGGGGCGCGGACCGGGGAGCTGTTTTTT
TRBJ1-2 . TRBV5-1 . CASSSRTDYGYTF TGCGCCAGCAGCTCCCGGACGGACTATGGCTACACCTTC
TRBJ1-4 TRBD1 TRBV7-9 . CASSYRQGWNEKLFF TGTGCCAGCAGCTACCGACAGGGTTGGAATGAAAAACTGTTTTTT
TRBJ2-5 . TRBV11-2 . CASSLRADQETQYF TGTGCCAGCAGCTTACGCGCGGATCAAGAGACCCAGTACTTC
TRBJ2-5 . TRBV14 . CASSQGASQTQYF TGTGCCAGCAGCCAAGGGGCTAGTCAGACCCAGTACTTC